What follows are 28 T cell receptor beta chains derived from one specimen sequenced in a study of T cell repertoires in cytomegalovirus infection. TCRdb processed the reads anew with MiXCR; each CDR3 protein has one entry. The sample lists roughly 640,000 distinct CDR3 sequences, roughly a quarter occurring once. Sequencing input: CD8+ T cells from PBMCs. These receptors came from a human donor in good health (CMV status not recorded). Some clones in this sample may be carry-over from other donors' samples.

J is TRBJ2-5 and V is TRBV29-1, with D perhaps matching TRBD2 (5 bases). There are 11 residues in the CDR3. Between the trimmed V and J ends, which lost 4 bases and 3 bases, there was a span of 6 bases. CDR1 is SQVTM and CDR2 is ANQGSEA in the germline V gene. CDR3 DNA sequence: TGCAGCGTTGGGACTGAAGAGACCCAGTACTTC. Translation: CSVGTEETQYF. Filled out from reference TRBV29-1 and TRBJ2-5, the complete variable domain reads SAVISQKPSRDICQRGTSLTIQCQVDSQVTMMFWYRQQPGQSLTLIATANQGSEATYESGFVIDKFPISRPNLTFSTLTVSNMSPEDSSIYLCSVGTEETQYFGPGTRLLVL.

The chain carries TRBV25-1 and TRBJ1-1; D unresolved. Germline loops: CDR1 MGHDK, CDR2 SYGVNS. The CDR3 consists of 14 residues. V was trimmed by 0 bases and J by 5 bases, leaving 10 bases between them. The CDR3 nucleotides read TGTGCCAGCAGTGAATACCATATCAAGACTGAAGCTTTCTTT. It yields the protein CASSEYHIKTEAFF.

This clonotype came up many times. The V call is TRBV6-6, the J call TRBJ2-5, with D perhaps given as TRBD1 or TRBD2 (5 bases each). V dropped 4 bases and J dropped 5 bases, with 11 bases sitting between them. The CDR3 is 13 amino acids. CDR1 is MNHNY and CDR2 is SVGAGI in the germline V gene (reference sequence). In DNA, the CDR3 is TGTGCCAGCAGTTCCCGGGGCCTTGAGACCCAGTACTTC. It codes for CASSSRGLETQYF.

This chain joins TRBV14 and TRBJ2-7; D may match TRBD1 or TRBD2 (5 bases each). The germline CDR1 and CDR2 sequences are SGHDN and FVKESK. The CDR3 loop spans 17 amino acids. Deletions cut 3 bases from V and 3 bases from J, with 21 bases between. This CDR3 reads CASSQQTRGVGDYEQYV. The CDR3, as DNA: TGTGCCAGCAGCCAGCAGACGAGGGGTGTGGGCGACTACGAGCAGTACGTC.

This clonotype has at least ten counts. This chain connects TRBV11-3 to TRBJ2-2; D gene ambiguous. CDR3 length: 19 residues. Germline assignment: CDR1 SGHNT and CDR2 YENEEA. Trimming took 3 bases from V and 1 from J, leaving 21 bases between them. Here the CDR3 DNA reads TGTGCCAGCAGCTTGGTTCTCTTGGGCCCCAGGAGGAACACCGGGGAGCTGTTTTTT. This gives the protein CASSLVLLGPRRNTGELFF.

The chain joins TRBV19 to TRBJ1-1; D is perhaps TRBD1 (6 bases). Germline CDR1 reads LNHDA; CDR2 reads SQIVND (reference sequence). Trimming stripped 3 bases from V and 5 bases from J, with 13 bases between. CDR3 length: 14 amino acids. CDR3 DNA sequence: TGTGCCAGTAGTATTGGAAGGGGGTCGACTGAAGCTTTCTTT. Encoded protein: CASSIGRGSTEAFF.

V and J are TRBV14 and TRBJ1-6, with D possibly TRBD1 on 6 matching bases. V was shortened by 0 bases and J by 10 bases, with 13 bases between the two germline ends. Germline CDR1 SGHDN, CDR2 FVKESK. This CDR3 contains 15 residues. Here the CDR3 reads CASSQDRRGGSPLHF. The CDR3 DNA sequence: TGTGCCAGCAGCCAAGATAGGAGGGGGGGGTCACCCCTCCACTTT.

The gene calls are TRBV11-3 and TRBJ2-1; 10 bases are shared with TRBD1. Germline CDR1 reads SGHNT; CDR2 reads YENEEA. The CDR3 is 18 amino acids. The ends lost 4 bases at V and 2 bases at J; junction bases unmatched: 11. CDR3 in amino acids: CASSYRTGGGSAYNEQFF. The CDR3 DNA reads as TGTGCCAGCAGCTACCGGACAGGGGGTGGAAGCGCCTACAATGAGCAGTTCTTC.

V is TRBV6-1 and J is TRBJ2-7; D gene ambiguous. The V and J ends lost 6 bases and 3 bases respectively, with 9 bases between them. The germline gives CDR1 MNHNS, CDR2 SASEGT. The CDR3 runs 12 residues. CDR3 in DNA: TGTGCCAGCAGGGGTTCGTACTACGAGCAGTACGTC. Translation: CASRGSYYEQYV.

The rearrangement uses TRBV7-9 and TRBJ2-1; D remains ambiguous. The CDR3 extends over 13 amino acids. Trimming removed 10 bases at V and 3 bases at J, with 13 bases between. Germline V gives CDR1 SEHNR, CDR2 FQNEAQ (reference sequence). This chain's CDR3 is CAIHSLNYNEQFF. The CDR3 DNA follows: TGTGCCATCCATAGTCTTAACTACAATGAGCAGTTCTTC.

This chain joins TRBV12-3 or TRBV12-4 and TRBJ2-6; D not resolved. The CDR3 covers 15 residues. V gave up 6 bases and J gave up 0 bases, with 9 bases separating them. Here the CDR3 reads CASSPQDSGANVLTF. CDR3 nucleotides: TGTGCCAGCAGCCCCCAAGACTCTGGGGCCAACGTCCTGACTTTC.

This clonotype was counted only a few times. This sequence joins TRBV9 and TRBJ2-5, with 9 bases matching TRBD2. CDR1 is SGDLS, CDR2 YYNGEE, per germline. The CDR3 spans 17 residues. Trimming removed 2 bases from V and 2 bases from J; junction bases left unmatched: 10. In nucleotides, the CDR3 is TGTGCCAGCAGCGTCCTCGCGGGTAGCGGGGGACAAGAGACCCAGTACTTC. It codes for CASSVLAGSGGQETQYF.

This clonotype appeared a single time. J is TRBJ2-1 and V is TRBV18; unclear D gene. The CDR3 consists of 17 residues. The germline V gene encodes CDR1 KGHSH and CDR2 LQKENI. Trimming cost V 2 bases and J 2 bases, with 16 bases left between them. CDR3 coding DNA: TGTGCCAGCTCACCAAAGCTCGCGGACCTTCCCTACAATGAGCAGTTCTTC. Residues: CASSPKLADLPYNEQFF. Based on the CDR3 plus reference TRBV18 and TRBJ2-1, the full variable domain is NAGVMQNPRHLVRRRGQEARLRCSPMKGHSHVYWYRQLPEEGLKFMVYLQKENIIDESGMPKERFSAEFPKEGPSILRIQQVVRGDSAAYFCASSPKLADLPYNEQFFGPGTRLTVL.

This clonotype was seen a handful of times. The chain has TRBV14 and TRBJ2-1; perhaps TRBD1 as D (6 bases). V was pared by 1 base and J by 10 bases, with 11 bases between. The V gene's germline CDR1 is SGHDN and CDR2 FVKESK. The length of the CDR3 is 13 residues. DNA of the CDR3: TGTGCCAGCAGCCAAGTGAGGGGGACAGAGCAGTTCTTC. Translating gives CASSQVRGTEQFF.

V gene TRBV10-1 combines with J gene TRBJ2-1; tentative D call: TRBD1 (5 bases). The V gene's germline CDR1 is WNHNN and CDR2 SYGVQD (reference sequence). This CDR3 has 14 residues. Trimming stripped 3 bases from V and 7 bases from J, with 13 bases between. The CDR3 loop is CASSDMTALNEQFF. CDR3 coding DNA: TGCGCCAGCAGTGATATGACAGCGTTAAATGAGCAGTTCTTC.

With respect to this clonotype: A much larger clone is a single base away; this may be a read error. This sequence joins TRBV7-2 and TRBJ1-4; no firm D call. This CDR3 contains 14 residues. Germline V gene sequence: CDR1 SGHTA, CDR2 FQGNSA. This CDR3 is CANSLRMGNEKLFF. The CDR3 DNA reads TGTGCCAACAGCTTGAGGATGGGGAACGAAAAACTGTTTTTT.

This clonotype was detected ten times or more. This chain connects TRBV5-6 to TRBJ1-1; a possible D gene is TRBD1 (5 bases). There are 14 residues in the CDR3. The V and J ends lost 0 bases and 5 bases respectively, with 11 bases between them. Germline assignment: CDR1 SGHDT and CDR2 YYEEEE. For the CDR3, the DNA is TGTGCCAGCAGCTTGGGGGGACGCCAGACTGAAGCTTTCTTT. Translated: CASSLGGRQTEAFF.

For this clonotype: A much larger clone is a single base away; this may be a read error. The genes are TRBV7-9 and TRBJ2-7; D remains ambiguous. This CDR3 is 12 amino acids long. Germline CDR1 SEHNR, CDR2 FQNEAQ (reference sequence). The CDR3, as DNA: TGTGCCAGCAGCCCCGGGCCTTACGAGCTGTACTTC. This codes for CASSPGPYELYF.

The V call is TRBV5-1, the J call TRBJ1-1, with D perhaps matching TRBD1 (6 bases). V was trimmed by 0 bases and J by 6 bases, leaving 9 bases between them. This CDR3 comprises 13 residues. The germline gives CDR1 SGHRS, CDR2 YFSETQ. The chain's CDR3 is CASSLGQEAEAFF. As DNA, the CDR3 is TGCGCCAGCAGCTTGGGACAGGAGGCTGAAGCTTTCTTT.

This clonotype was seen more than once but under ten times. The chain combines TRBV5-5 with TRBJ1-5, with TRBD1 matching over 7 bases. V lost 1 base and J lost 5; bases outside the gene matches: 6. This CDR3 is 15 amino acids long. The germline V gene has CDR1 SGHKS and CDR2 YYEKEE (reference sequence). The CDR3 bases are TGTGCCAGCAGCTTGATGGGGACAGAATATCAGCCCCAGCATTTT. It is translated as CASSLMGTEYQPQHF.

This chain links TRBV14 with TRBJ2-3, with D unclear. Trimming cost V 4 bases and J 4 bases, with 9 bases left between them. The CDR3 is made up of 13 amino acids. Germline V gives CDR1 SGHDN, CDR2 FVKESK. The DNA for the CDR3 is TGTGCCAGCAGCCGAGACTTCTCAGATACGCAGTATTTT. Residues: CASSRDFSDTQYF.

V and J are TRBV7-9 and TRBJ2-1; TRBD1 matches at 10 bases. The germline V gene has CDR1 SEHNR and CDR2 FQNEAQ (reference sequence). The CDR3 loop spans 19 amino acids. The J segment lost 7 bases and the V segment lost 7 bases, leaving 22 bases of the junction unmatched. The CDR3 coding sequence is TGTGCCAGCAACCCTAAAGGGACAGGGGCTCATTGGGACGAGAATGAGCAGTTCTTC. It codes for CASNPKGTGAHWDENEQFF.

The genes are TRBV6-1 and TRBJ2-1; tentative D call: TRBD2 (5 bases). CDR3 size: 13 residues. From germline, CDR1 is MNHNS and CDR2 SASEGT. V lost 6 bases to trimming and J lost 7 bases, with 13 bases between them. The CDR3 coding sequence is TGTGCCAGCAGCCCGCCGGAGGTTAATGAGCAGTTCTTC. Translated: CASSPPEVNEQFF.

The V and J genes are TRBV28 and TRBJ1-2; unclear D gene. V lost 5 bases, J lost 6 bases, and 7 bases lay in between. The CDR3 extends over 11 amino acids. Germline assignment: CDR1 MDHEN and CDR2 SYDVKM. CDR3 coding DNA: TGTGCCAGCAGTCCCTATGATGGCTACACCTTC. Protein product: CASSPYDGYTF.

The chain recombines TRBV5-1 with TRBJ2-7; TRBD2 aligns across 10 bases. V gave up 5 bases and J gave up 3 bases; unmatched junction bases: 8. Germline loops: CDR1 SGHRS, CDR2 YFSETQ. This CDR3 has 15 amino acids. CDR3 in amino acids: CASRDSGGNDYEQYF. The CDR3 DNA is TGCGCCAGCAGGGATAGCGGGGGGAACGACTACGAGCAGTACTTC. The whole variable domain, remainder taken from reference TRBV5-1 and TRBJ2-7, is KAGVTQTPRYLIKTRGQQVTLSCSPISGHRSVSWYQQTPGQGLQFLFEYFSETQRNKGNFPGRFSGRQFSNSRSEMNVSTLELGDSALYLCASRDSGGNDYEQYFGPGTRLTVT.

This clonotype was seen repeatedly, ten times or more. The CDR3 sequence is CASSFRRPTPKENTEAFF. The CDR3 DNA reads TGTGCCAGCAGCTTCAGAAGACCCACCCCCAAGGAGAACACTGAAGCTTTCTTT. The chain uses TRBV7-4 and TRBJ1-1; D is undetermined. Germline V gives CDR1 SGHVT, CDR2 SQSDAQ. V lost 3 bases to trimming and J lost 1 base, with 21 bases between them. The CDR3 contains 18 residues.

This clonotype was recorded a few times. The CDR3 reads CSARDFGKINTEAFF. CDR3 sequence (DNA): TGCAGTGCTAGAGATTTTGGGAAAATAAACACTGAAGCTTTCTTT. The chain combines TRBV20-1 with TRBJ1-1, with D unresolved. This CDR3 is 15 amino acids long. Trimming cost V 0 bases and J 2 bases, with 13 bases left between them. CDR1 is DFQATT and CDR2 is SNEGSKA in the germline V gene (reference sequence).

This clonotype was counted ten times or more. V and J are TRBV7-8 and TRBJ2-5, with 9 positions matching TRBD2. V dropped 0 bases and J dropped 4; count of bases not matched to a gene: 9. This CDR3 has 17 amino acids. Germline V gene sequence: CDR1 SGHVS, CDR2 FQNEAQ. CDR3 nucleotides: TGTGCCAGCAGCTTAGCGCGGGGGGGACGGGCGGGAGAGACCCAGTACTTC. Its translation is CASSLARGGRAGETQYF.